This T cell receptor (beta chain) is drawn from a study of blood T cell repertoires in COVID-19. Study-wide background: Acute-phase and convalescent COVID-19 samples originated in the United States, Italy and Spain. PBMCs, B-cell-depleted T cells, or T cells were the source of the cDNA or gDNA that made up the material.

Germline V gene data show CDR1 as SGHRS and CDR2 as YFSETQ. The CDR3 covers 14 residues. Trimming removed 0 bases from V and 5 bases from J; junction bases left unmatched: 3. In the authors' methods: Estimation of nucleated cell counts was performed using reference gene primer amplification. Libraries were prepared by immunoSEQ multiplex PCR; TCRdb keeps only in-frame clonotypes and omits some of them. V and J calls and clone size are those listed in that table; D and trimming were worked out from the DNA. Among approximately 44,000 clones listed, approximately 89% were seen once. The sequenced sample consisted of peripheral blood. This chain uses TRBV5-1 with TRBJ2-5, with 8 bases that match TRBD2. The sequence came from a woman aged 40 to 50 with acute or convalescent COVID-19. As DNA, the CDR3 is TGCGCCAGCAGCTTGGGAGCGGGAGAGGAGACCCAGTACTTC. Protein: CASSLGAGEETQYF.